The 19 T cell receptor beta chains presented below share a single source sample, sequenced in a study of long-term antiretroviral therapy in people with HIV (dated by TCRdb to between 2020 and 2023). Sequencing of the TRB variable region was done with the immunoSEQ hsTCRB v3.0 assay at survey level resolution. TCRdb retrieved this table from immuneACCESS and kept in-frame rearrangements only. Not all clones are present; in checked studies, unresolved V genes account for under half, and no reason is known for the remainder. The sample table shows around 20,000 clones, and about 80% are seen once. The leading ten clones occupy roughly 4.9% of the sample. Material: unsorted PBMCs, obtained 0.5 years after starting antiretroviral therapy. Receptors were obtained from a man between 18 and 35 years old with HIV.

CDR3 DNA: TGTGCCAGCAGCTGGGGACAGGGTGGAAACACCATATATTTT. This encodes CASSWGQGGNTIYF. V and J are TRBV5-6 and TRBJ1-3; 9 bases are shared with TRBD1. V lost 3 bases, J lost 3 bases, and 1 base stayed unmatched. The CDR3 contains 14 residues. Germline V gene sequence: CDR1 SGHDT, CDR2 YYEEEE.

The chain employs TRBV25-1 and TRBJ1-1, with 7 bases fitting TRBD1. Per germline, CDR1 MGHDK and CDR2 SYGVNS. This CDR3 comprises 15 residues. Losses at the gene ends were 5 bases for V and 1 base for J; bases not matched to a gene: 7. CDR3 DNA: TGTGCCAGCAGTAAACAACAGGGGTCGAACACTGAAGCTTTCTTT. Protein: CASSKQQGSNTEAFF.

Relative to its sample, this clone is medium-sized. CDR3 sequence reads: CASSFKAGGYEQYF. The CDR3 DNA sequence: TGTGCCAGCAGTTTCAAAGCGGGAGGCTACGAGCAGTACTTC. V gene TRBV27 combines with J gene TRBJ2-7; the match to TRBD2 covers 9 bases. V dropped 3 bases and J dropped 3; count of bases not matched to a gene: 3. The CDR3 runs 14 residues. Germline values: CDR1 MNHEY, CDR2 SMNVEV (reference sequence).

The rearrangement links TRBV15 to TRBJ1-3; D is unresolved. Germline CDR1 LNHNV, CDR2 YYDKDF (reference sequence). Trimming took 1 base from V and 1 from J, leaving 5 bases between them. The CDR3 consists of 14 residues. CDR3 bases: TGTGCCACCAGCAGAGGGGAATCTGGAAACACCATATATTTT. Amino acids: CATSRGESGNTIYF. Full variable domain (rest looked up from reference TRBV15 and TRBJ1-3): DAMVIQNPRYQVTQFGKPVTLSCSQTLNHNVMYWYQQKSSQAPKLLFHYYDKDFNNEADTPDNFQSRRPNTSFCFLDIRSPGLGDTAMYLCATSRGESGNTIYFGEGSWLTVV.

This sequence joins TRBV28 and TRBJ1-5; 9 bases match TRBD1. Germline values: CDR1 MDHEN, CDR2 SYDVKM. CDR3 size: 16 residues. V was pared by 3 bases and J by 2 bases, with 5 bases of the junction left unmatched. CDR3 nucleotides: TGTGCCAGCAGTTTGTTGGGACAGGGCCGCAATCAGCCCCAGCATTTT. Amino acids: CASSLLGQGRNQPQHF.

V and J are TRBV29-1 and TRBJ2-3; 8 nucleotides match TRBD2. J gave up 5 bases and V 3 bases, and 1 base lay outside the gene matches. Germline V gene lookup returns CDR1 SQVTM and CDR2 ANQGSEA. The CDR3 has 12 amino acids. The CDR3 coding sequence is TGCAGCGTTGAGCGGGGGGTAGATACGCAGTATTTT. It translates to CSVERGVDTQYF.

The genes are TRBV5-4 and TRBJ2-1; D is perhaps TRBD1 (6 bases). The CDR3 contains 13 residues. Germline CDR1 SGHNT, CDR2 YYREEE (reference sequence). V was shortened by 2 bases and J by 15 bases, with 18 bases between the two germline ends. CDR3 sequence reads: CASSLVTGLAVFF. CDR3 DNA: TGTGCCAGCAGCTTAGTCACAGGGCTGGCGGTGTTCTTC.

The chain couples TRBV19 to TRBJ1-5, with 10 positions matching TRBD1. V gave up 6 bases and J gave up 7 bases; unmatched junction bases: 6. This CDR3 is built from 14 residues. CDR1 is LNHDA, CDR2 SQIVND, per germline (reference sequence). As DNA, the CDR3 is TGTGCCAGTAGGAGGGACAGGGGCGAGCAGCCCCAGCATTTT. Amino acid sequence: CASRRDRGEQPQHF. The whole variable domain, filled in from reference TRBV19 and TRBJ1-5, reads DGGITQSPKYLFRKEGQNVTLSCEQNLNHDAMYWYRQDPGQGLRLIYYSQIVNDFQKGDIAEGYSVSREKKESFPLTVTSAQKNPTAFYLCASRRDRGEQPQHFGDGTRLSIL.

The chain carries TRBV5-1 and TRBJ2-5, with 8 bases identical to TRBD2. The CDR3 has 14 residues. Looked up from germline, CDR1 is SGHRS and CDR2 is YFSETQ. The J segment lost 5 bases and the V segment lost 0 bases, leaving 3 bases of the junction unmatched. CDR3 bases: TGCGCCAGCAGCTTGGCGCGGGGGGCGGAGACCCAGTACTTC. It encodes CASSLARGAETQYF.

The chain carries TRBV15 and TRBJ1-2; D is unclear. Trimming took off 0 bases at V and 5 bases at J, with 16 bases between the two ends. The CDR3 loop spans 16 amino acids. Germline V gene data show CDR1 as LNHNV and CDR2 as YYDKDF (reference sequence). The CDR3 sequence: CATSRDRAATPYGYTF. CDR3 coding DNA: TGTGCCACCAGCAGAGATAGGGCAGCTACCCCGTATGGCTACACCTTC.

The chain joins TRBV6-4 to TRBJ2-3, with 9 bases that match TRBD2. The V gene's germline CDR1 is MRHNA and CDR2 SNTAGT. This CDR3 region has 15 residues. The ends lost 4 bases at V and 0 bases at J; junction bases unmatched: 2. The CDR3, as DNA: TGTGCCAGCAGTGCAACTAGCGGGAGCACAGATACGCAGTATTTT. Its translation is CASSATSGSTDTQYF.

V is TRBV29-1 and J is TRBJ1-3; D is undetermined. The CDR3 is 12 residues long. The germline CDR1 and CDR2 sequences are SQVTM and ANQGSEA. The V end was cut by 6 bases, the J end by 0 bases, with 6 bases between. CDR3 nucleotide sequence: TGCAGCGTGAAGCTCTCTGGAAACACCATATATTTT. Amino acid sequence: CSVKLSGNTIYF.

The J gene is TRBJ2-1, the V gene TRBV14; D is undetermined. CDR1 and CDR2 from the germline V gene are SGHDN and FVKESK. V lost 7 bases, J lost 2 bases, and 12 bases lay in between. This CDR3 spans 14 amino acids. CDR3 sequence (DNA): TGTGCCAGCACCCCTGACCCTACCTACAATGAGCAGTTCTTC. Residues: CASTPDPTYNEQFF.

This chain uses TRBV7-2 with TRBJ2-7; D is uncertain. Trimming shortened V by 7 bases and J by 5 bases, and 15 bases separated the two germline ends. The CDR3 runs to 13 residues. Germline V gene lookup returns CDR1 SGHTA and CDR2 FQGNSA. This CDR3 is CASTYGLWDEQYF. CDR3 DNA sequence: TGTGCCAGCACCTACGGGTTGTGGGACGAGCAGTACTTC.

The chain joins TRBV25-1 to TRBJ2-5, with 7 nucleotides matching TRBD2. Trimming at V came to 8 bases and at J to 4 bases, leaving 10 bases not matched to a gene. Germline-derived CDR1 and CDR2 are MGHDK and SYGVNS. CDR3 length: 14 amino acids. The CDR3 protein is CASFTSGGTETQYF. DNA for the CDR3: TGTGCCAGCTTCACTTCGGGGGGAACAGAGACCCAGTACTTC.

The chain recombines TRBV11-2 with TRBJ1-5; D gene uncertain. This CDR3 has 12 amino acids. From germline, CDR1 is SGHAT and CDR2 FQNNGV. V lost 3 bases to trimming and J lost 0 bases, with 0 bases between them. CDR3 bases: TGTGCCAGCAGCTTTAGCAATCAGCCCCAGCATTTT. Amino acids: CASSFSNQPQHF. The variable domain in full, completed from reference TRBV11-2 and TRBJ1-5, reads EAGVAQSPRYKIIEKRQSVAFWCNPISGHATLYWYQQILGQGPKLLIQFQNNGVVDDSQLPKDRFSAERLKGVDSTLKIQPAKLEDSAVYLCASSFSNQPQHFGDGTRLSIL.

V is TRBV28 and J is TRBJ2-5; perhaps TRBD2 as D (6 bases). The V end lost 6 bases, the J end lost 2 bases, and 13 bases lay between the germline ends. This CDR3 spans 14 amino acids. CDR1 is MDHEN, CDR2 SYDVKM, per germline. This chain's CDR3 is CASREGGLQETQYF. CDR3 nucleotides: TGTGCCAGCAGAGAGGGAGGTTTGCAAGAGACCCAGTACTTC. The whole variable domain, filled in from reference TRBV28 and TRBJ2-5, reads DVKVTQSSRYLVKRTGEKVFLECVQDMDHENMFWYRQDPGLGLRLIYFSYDVKMKEKGDIPEGYSVSREKKERFSLILESASTNQTSMYLCASREGGLQETQYFGPGTRLLVL.

This clone was seen only once. The chain links TRBV4-3 to TRBJ2-2; no clear D. V dropped 1 base and J dropped 7 bases, with 4 bases sitting between them. The CDR3 loop spans 12 amino acids. CDR1 is LGHNA, CDR2 YSLEER, per germline. CDR3 amino acids: CASSQASGELFF. For the CDR3, the DNA is TGCGCCAGCAGCCAAGCTAGCGGGGAGCTGTTTTTT.

V gene TRBV5-8 combines with J gene TRBJ1-2, with D tentatively TRBD1 (6 bases). CDR1 is SGHTS and CDR2 is YDEGEE in the germline V gene. Trimming pared 1 base from V and 4 bases from J, leaving 17 bases between. CDR3 length: 16 residues. The CDR3 bases are TGTGCCAGCAGCTTGCCCTCAATGACAGGCACCTATGGCTACACCTTC. Its translation is CASSLPSMTGTYGYTF. Complete variable domain (other parts from reference TRBV5-8 and TRBJ1-2): EAGVTQSPTHLIKTRGQQATLRCSPISGHTSVYWYQQALGLGLQFLLWYDEGEERNRGNFPPRFSGRQFPNYSSELNVNALELEDSALYLCASSLPSMTGTYGYTFGSGTRLTVV.